The source of this T cell receptor (beta chain) is a study of blood T cells in healthy people across ages. This clonotype has more than one count but fewer than ten. Combining a sample-barcoded 5' primer with a J-beta primer mix, a second PCR ran for 7 to 11 cycles. TCRdb reanalysed the 5' RACE reads using MiXCR and keeps one entry per CDR3 protein. The sample contains approximately 780,000 distinct CDR3 sequences, under 30% of which appear only once. Germline V gene data show CDR1 as SGHAT and CDR2 as FQNNGV. With V trimmed by 0 bases and J by 4 bases, 5 bases remained unmatched. The CDR3 totals 15 residues. No fewer than 7 million PBMCs went into each sample. These sequences were also reported in another study, on T cells of mothers and their children. As that report states: All donors were healthy and Caucasian; they were three mothers and their six children. Related pairs of mothers and children showed slightly higher, non-significant overlap versus unrelated pairs. At a sensitivity of roughly 91 clones per million clonotypes, no persistent microchimeric T cell clones appeared.

The chain uses TRBV11-2 and TRBJ2-5; 7 nucleotides agree with TRBD2. This sequence originates from a boy aged 10-17 years in good health. Specimen: blood. CDR3 sequence reads: CASSLEGGLGETQYF. CDR3 in DNA: TGTGCCAGCAGCTTAGAGGGAGGGCTGGGAGAGACCCAGTACTTC.